The T cell receptor beta chain under discussion was sequenced for a study of early T cells in non-severe SARS-CoV-2 infection. Whole-study context: Sequenced bulk RNA came from whole blood that was unsorted, and chains were unpaired.

The CDR3 extends over 16 amino acids. The germline gives CDR1 LGHNA, CDR2 YNFKEQ. Losses at the gene ends were 7 bases for V and 0 bases for J; bases not matched to a gene: 9. This clonotype was recorded many times. As yet, its antigen is unknown. Study results and caveats: VDJdb matching, biased toward anti-spike CD8 responses, missed private and CD4 specificities.

The TCR library protocol was used to attach unique molecular identifiers. These identifiers were attached to individual cDNA molecules. Each CDR3 protein is one row after TCRdb ran MiXCR on the 5' RACE reads. The sample lists approximately 52,000 distinct CDR3 sequences; approximately 8% were seen once. The TCR comes from an adult who was a healthcare worker with PCR-confirmed SARS-CoV-2 infection or an uninfected control (not recorded which). Sequenced input: whole blood. The chain is built from TRBV4-2 and TRBJ2-1; TRBD1 matches at 7 bases. The CDR3, as DNA: TGTGCCAGCAACCGAGGGGGCGTAAGCTCCTACAATGAGCAGTTCTTC. Its translation: CASNRGGVSSYNEQFF.